Listed below are T cell receptor beta chains from one sample, sequenced in a study of CD8 T cells in ankylosing spondylitis. MiXCR, applied by TCRdb to the 5' RACE reads, yields one record per CDR3 protein. The sample has under 250,000 distinct CDR3 sequences; roughly 32% are singletons. Sample: blood, either unsorted or a sorted T cell fraction (not recorded which). The receptors stem from a male donor with ankylosing spondylitis or in good health (not recorded which). Each CDR3 is given with its conserved first and last residue. D genes are given only for firm matches. Size is omitted from some rows. Given values are once, few, many or a class for expanded clones.

V	size	J	D	length	CDR3	DNA
TRBV12-3/TRBV12-4	-	TRBJ1-2	-	13	CASSLVRNYGHTF	TGTGCCAGCAGTTTGGTCCGTAACTATGGCCACACCTTC
TRBV12-3/TRBV12-4	-	TRBJ2-4	-	12	CASSPRQAEKYF	TGTGCCAGCAGTCCCCGACAGGCCGAGAAGTACTTC
TRBV7-2	-	TRBJ2-3	TRBD2	15	CASSLLAGGPDTQYF	TGTGCCAGCAGCTTACTAGCGGGGGGTCCAGATACGCAGTATTTT
TRBV5-1	many	TRBJ1-6	TRBD1	14	CASSLGQGNSPLHF	TGCGCCAGCAGCTTGGGACAGGGGAACTCACCCCTCCACTTT
TRBV5-6	few	TRBJ2-7	TRBD1	13	CASSEDRGREQYF	TGTGCCAGCAGCGAGGACAGGGGGCGCGAGCAGTACTTC
TRBV7-9	-	TRBJ1-1	-	13	CASSSREDTEAFF	TGTGCCAGCAGCTCCAGGGAGGACACTGAAGCTTTCTTT
TRBV10-3	-	TRBJ2-7	-	14	CAISESGAPYEQYF	TGTGCCATCAGTGAGTCCGGGGCCCCTTACGAGCAGTACTTC
TRBV28	-	TRBJ1-4	-	12	CASNGWDEKLFF	TGTGCCAGCAATGGATGGGATGAAAAACTGTTTTTT
TRBV28	-	TRBJ1-2	-	14	CASSLRGQMGGYTF	TGTGCCAGCAGTTTAAGAGGACAGATGGGGGGCTACACCTTC
TRBV20-1	-	TRBJ1-1	-	11	CSVARAAEAFF	TGCAGTGTGGCCCGGGCGGCCGAAGCTTTCTTT
TRBV21-1	-	TRBJ1-1	-	17	CASSNRSRDPGYTEAFF	TGTGCCAGCAGCAATCGGTCCAGGGACCCCGGTTACACTGAAGCTTTCTTT
TRBV2	-	TRBJ1-5	-	14	CASRPGLSNQPQHF	TGTGCCAGCAGACCGGGACTGAGCAATCAGCCCCAGCATTTT
TRBV27	-	TRBJ2-7	-	17	CASSLSLSPTTYYEQYF	TGTGCCAGCAGTTTATCGCTGTCCCCAACAACCTACTACGAGCAGTACTTC
TRBV28	-	TRBJ1-2	TRBD1	16	CASRQTGTGVVSGYTF	TGTGCCAGCAGGCAGACCGGGACAGGGGTTGTGAGTGGCTACACCTTC
TRBV29-1	-	TRBJ2-1	-	12	CSVDKGGNEQFF	TGCAGCGTTGATAAGGGGGGTAATGAGCAGTTCTTC
TRBV7-8	-	TRBJ2-1	TRBD2	15	CASSLLRGAYNEQFF	TGTGCCAGCAGCTTATTGCGGGGGGCATACAATGAGCAGTTCTTC
TRBV27	few	TRBJ2-7	TRBD2	16	CASSFRLAGGAYEQYF	TGTGCCAGCAGTTTCCGACTAGCGGGGGGTGCGTACGAGCAGTACTTC
TRBV6-5	-	TRBJ2-7	TRBD1	15	CASSYAGQGSYEQYF	TGTGCCAGCAGTTACGCCGGACAGGGATCCTACGAGCAGTACTTC
TRBV29-1	-	TRBJ1-4	-	16	CSVAGADGYENEKLFF	TGCAGCGTTGCCGGGGCTGATGGATATGAGAATGAAAAACTGTTTTTT
TRBV7-9	many	TRBJ2-5	-	13	CASSLVERWAQYF	TGTGCCAGCAGCTTAGTGGAGCGGTGGGCCCAGTACTTC
TRBV29-1	-	TRBJ2-2	-	14	CSVSGGSGAGELFF	TGCAGCGTCTCCGGGGGCAGCGGGGCCGGGGAGCTGTTTTTT
TRBV3-1	-	TRBJ2-1	TRBD2	13	CASSRLAANEQFF	TGTGCCAGCAGCCGTCTAGCGGCAAATGAGCAGTTCTTC
TRBV27	-	TRBJ2-2	TRBD2	14	CASSRLASAGELFF	TGTGCCAGCAGCAGACTAGCGAGTGCCGGGGAGCTGTTTTTT
TRBV9	-	TRBJ2-3	-	17	CASSVGHRHVGTDTQYF	TGTGCCAGCAGCGTAGGGCATCGCCACGTTGGCACAGATACGCAGTATTTT
TRBV20-1	few	TRBJ1-5	-	12	CSARTGTQPQHF	TGCAGTGCTAGAACAGGGACTCAGCCCCAGCATTTT
TRBV3-1	-	TRBJ2-1	-	19	CAFCFSWDLQDSSYNEQFF	TGTGCCTTCTGTTTCTCTTGGGACTTACAGGATAGCTCCTACAATGAGCAGTTCTTC
TRBV6-1	-	TRBJ2-1	TRBD1	14	CASRSQGELNEQFF	TGTGCCAGCAGATCCCAGGGGGAGCTCAATGAGCAGTTCTTC
TRBV27	-	TRBJ2-3	TRBD2	16	CASSLWGGTSTDTQYF	TGTGCCAGCAGTTTATGGGGGGGAACTAGCACAGATACGCAGTATTTT
TRBV12-3/TRBV12-4	few	TRBJ2-7	TRBD1	16	CASSSTTTGRADEQYF	TGTGCCAGCAGTTCGACGACGACAGGGCGGGCAGACGAGCAGTACTTC
TRBV6-5	-	TRBJ2-1	TRBD2	15	CASSYTSGVWNEQFF	TGTGCCAGCAGCTACACTAGCGGGGTTTGGAATGAGCAGTTCTTC
TRBV5-1	-	TRBJ2-7	-	15	CASSPSTDYSYEQYF	TGCGCCAGCAGCCCCTCGACAGATTATTCCTACGAGCAGTACTTC
TRBV5-1	few	TRBJ2-1	TRBD2	16	CASSLDGGVVNNEQFF	TGCGCCAGCAGCTTGGATGGGGGGGTAGTCAACAATGAGCAGTTCTTC
TRBV12-3/TRBV12-4	-	TRBJ2-2	TRBD2	16	CASSPTGGGTTGELFF	TGTGCCAGCAGTCCCACGGGAGGGGGGACCACCGGGGAGCTGTTTTTT
TRBV6-1	-	TRBJ1-5	-	15	CASSPVGVGDQPQHF	TGTGCCAGCAGCCCCGTGGGGGTTGGGGATCAGCCCCAGCATTTT
TRBV20-1	-	TRBJ2-7	TRBD1	16	CSAKRWKQGVFYEQYF	TGCAGTGCAAAGCGGTGGAAACAGGGGGTCTTCTACGAGCAGTACTTC
TRBV7-9	few	TRBJ2-3	-	13	CASSKLMRDTQYF	TGTGCCAGCAGCAAGCTTATGAGGGATACGCAGTATTTT
TRBV7-2	-	TRBJ2-1	-	14	CASSLRRGYNEQFF	TGTGCCAGCAGCTTAAGAAGGGGCTACAATGAGCAGTTCTTC
TRBV24-1	few	TRBJ2-3	-	16	CATSDPDRGYTDTQYF	TGTGCCACCAGTGATCCGGACCGAGGATACACAGATACGCAGTATTTT
TRBV12-3/TRBV12-4	few	TRBJ2-6	-	15	CASRIRGLGANVLTF	TGTGCCAGCAGAATTCGGGGGCTCGGGGCCAACGTCCTGACTTTC
TRBV5-6	-	TRBJ2-1	-	14	CASSLGVNYNEQFF	TGTGCCAGCAGCTTGGGCGTAAATTACAATGAGCAGTTCTTC
TRBV25-1	-	TRBJ1-2	-	17	CASSESSSARTLYGYTF	TGTGCCAGCAGTGAATCGTCTAGTGCCCGGACCTTATATGGCTACACCTTC
TRBV20-1	once	TRBJ1-3	-	15	CSARDPGDSGNTIYF	TGCAGTGCTAGAGATCCGGGGGACTCTGGAAACACCATATATTTT
TRBV7-9	-	TRBJ2-1	-	13	CASTIEASNEQFF	TGTGCCAGCACAATAGAGGCATCCAATGAGCAGTTCTTC
TRBV12-3/TRBV12-4	few	TRBJ2-1	-	14	CASSSEGRINEQFF	TGTGCCAGCAGTTCGGAGGGGAGGATTAATGAGCAGTTCTTC
TRBV10-3	-	TRBJ2-3	-	16	CAISESIRTVVDTQYF	TGTGCCATCAGTGAGTCGATTCGGACAGTTGTAGATACGCAGTATTTT
TRBV6-1	-	TRBJ2-3	-	14	CASSPGQAANTQYF	TGTGCCAGCAGTCCGGGACAAGCCGCCAATACGCAGTATTTT
TRBV6-4	many	TRBJ2-2	-	13	CASSEANTGELFF	TGTGCCAGCAGTGAGGCTAACACCGGGGAGCTGTTTTTT
TRBV7-9	once	TRBJ1-1	-	14	CASILAVLNTEAFF	TGTGCCAGCATCTTAGCGGTACTTAACACTGAAGCTTTCTTT
TRBV20-1	few	TRBJ1-5	-	15	CSARETANSNQPQHF	TGCAGTGCTAGAGAAACAGCAAACTCTAATCAGCCCCAGCATTTT
TRBV29-1	few	TRBJ2-3	-	12	CSVSGVRDTQYF	TGCAGCGTTTCTGGGGTGAGAGATACGCAGTATTTT
TRBV20-1	-	TRBJ2-1	TRBD2	14	CSAREAGGNNEQFF	TGCAGTGCTAGAGAAGCGGGGGGAAACAATGAGCAGTTCTTC
TRBV6-1	-	TRBJ2-1	-	14	CASSPRWGDNEQFF	TGTGCCAGCAGCCCCCGGTGGGGGGACAATGAGCAGTTCTTC
TRBV6-5	-	TRBJ2-7	TRBD1	16	CASSYSYADRVYEQYF	TGTGCCAGCAGTTACAGTTACGCGGACAGGGTGTACGAGCAGTACTTC